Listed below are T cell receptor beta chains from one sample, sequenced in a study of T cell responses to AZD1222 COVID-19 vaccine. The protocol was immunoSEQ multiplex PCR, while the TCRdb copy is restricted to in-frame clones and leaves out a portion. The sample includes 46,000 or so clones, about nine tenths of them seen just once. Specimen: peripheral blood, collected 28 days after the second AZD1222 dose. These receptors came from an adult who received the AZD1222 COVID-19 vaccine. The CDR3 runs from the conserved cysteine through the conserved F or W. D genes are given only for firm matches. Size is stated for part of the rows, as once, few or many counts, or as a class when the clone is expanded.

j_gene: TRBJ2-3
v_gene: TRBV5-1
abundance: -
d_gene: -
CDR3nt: TGCGCCAGCAGCCGGGGGGGACAGCGGGACACAGATACGCAGTATTTT
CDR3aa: CASSRGGQRDTDTQYF

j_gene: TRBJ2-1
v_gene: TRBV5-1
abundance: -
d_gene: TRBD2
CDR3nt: TGCGCCAGCAGCATAGGACTAGCGGGGTTAAATGAGCAGTTCTTC
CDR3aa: CASSIGLAGLNEQFF

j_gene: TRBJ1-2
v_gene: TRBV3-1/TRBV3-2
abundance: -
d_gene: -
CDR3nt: TGTGCCAGCAGCCAAAGGGGACATAACTATGGCTACACCTTC
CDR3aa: CASSQRGHNYGYTF

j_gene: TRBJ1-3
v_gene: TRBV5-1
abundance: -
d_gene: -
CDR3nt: TGCGCCAGCAGCCCGGGGGGTAACTCTGGAAACACCATATATTTT
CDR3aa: CASSPGGNSGNTIYF

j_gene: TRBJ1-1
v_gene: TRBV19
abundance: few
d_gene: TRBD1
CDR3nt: TGTGCCAGTAGTACGACAGGGACCGGCACTGAAGCTTTCTTT
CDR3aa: CASSTTGTGTEAFF

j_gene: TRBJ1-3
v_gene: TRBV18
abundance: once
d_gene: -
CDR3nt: TGTGCCAGCTCACCTCGGGACAAAGTGGGAAACACCATATATTTT
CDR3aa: CASSPRDKVGNTIYF

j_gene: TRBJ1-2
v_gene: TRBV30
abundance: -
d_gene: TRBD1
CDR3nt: TGTGCCTGGGGAGGGACAGGGGGCTCGGGCTATGGCTACACCTTC
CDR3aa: CAWGGTGGSGYGYTF

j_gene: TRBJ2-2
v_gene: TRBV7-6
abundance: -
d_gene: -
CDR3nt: TGTGCCAGCAGCGTTCTCGGGACCGCGAACACCGGGGAGCTGTTTTTT
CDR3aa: CASSVLGTANTGELFF

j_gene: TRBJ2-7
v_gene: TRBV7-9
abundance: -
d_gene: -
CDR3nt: TGTGCCAGCAGCTTAGGAGGGGCTGGGTACGAGCAGTACTTC
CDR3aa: CASSLGGAGYEQYF

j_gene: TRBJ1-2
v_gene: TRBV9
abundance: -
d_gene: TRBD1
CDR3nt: TGTGCCAGCAGTCGTACCGGGACAGGCGCTAACTATGGCTACACCTTC
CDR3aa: CASSRTGTGANYGYTF

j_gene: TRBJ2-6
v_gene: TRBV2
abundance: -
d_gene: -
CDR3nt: TGTGCCAGCAGCCACTTTCGAGGGGTCCTGACTTTC
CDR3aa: CASSHFRGVLTF

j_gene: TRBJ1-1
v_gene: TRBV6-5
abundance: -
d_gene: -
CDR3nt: TGTGCCAGCAGCTACTCGGGGGGGGGCACTGAAGCTTTCTTT
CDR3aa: CASSYSGGGTEAFF

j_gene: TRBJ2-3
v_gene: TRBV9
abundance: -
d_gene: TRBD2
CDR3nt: TGTGCCAGCAGCGTAGAACTAGCGGGGGCGTATAGCACAGATACGCAGTATTTT
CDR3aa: CASSVELAGAYSTDTQYF

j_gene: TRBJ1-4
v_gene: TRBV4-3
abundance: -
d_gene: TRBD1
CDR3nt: TGCGCCAGCAGCCAAGAGTGGGGCCAGGGGGGAAATGAAAAACTGTTTTTT
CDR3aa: CASSQEWGQGGNEKLFF

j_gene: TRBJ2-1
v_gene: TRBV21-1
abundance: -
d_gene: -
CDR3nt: TGTGCCAGCCCACGACACGAGCAGTTCTTC
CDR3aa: CASPRHEQFF

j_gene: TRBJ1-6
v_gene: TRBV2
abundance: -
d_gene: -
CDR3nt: TGTGCCAGCAGTGCAAGGGCGAGCTCCTATAATTCACCCCTCCACTTT
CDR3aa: CASSARASSYNSPLHF

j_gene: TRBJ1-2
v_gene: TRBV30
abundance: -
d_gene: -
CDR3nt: TGTGCCTGGAGAAATACTAACTACTATGGCTACACCTTC
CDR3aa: CAWRNTNYYGYTF

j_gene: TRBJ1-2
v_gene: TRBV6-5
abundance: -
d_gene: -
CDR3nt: TGTGCCAGCAGTTACGCGACAGAACCTTATGGCTACACCTTC
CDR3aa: CASSYATEPYGYTF

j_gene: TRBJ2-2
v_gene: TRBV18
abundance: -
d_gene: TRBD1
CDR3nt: TGTGCCAGCTCTCCGACAGGGACCACCGGGGAGCTGTTTTTT
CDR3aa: CASSPTGTTGELFF

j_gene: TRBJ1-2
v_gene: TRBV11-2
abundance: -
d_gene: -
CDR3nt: TGTGCCAGCAGCTTAGGTGGGGGATTTGGTGGCTACACCTTC
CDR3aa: CASSLGGGFGGYTF

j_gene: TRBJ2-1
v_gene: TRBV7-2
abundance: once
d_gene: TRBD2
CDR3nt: TGTGCCAGCAGCTTAGCGTGGGCTAGCGGGCGAAATGAGCAGTTCTTC
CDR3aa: CASSLAWASGRNEQFF

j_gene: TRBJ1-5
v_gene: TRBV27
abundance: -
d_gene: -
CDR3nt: TGTGCCAGCAGTCTTCAGGGGAGGGGAGCTGATCAGCCCCAGCATTTT
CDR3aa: CASSLQGRGADQPQHF

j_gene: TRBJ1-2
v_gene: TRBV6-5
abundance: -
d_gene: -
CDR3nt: TGTGCCAGCTCGGTAGCTGGCTACACCTTC
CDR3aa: CASSVAGYTF

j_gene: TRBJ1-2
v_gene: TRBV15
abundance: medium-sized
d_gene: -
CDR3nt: TGTGCCACCAGCGGGGAACAGGCCTCTAACTATGGCTACACCTTC
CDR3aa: CATSGEQASNYGYTF

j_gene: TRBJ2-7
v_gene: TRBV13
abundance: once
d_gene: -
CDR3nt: TGTGCCAGCAGCTTAGGGTCGGGGAATCCCCTCTACGAGCAGTACTTC
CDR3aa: CASSLGSGNPLYEQYF

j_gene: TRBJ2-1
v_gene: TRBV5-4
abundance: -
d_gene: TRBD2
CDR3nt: TGTGCCAGCAGCTTGGGGAGCGGGGGGGCCCGCGGTTTAGCTGAGCAGTTCTTC
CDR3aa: CASSLGSGGARGLAEQFF

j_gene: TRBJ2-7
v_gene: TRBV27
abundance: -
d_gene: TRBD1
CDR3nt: TGTGCCAGCAGTTCTCGACAGGGGCGCTCCTACGAGCAGTACTTC
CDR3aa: CASSSRQGRSYEQYF

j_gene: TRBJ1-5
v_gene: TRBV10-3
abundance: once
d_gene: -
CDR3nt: TGTGCCATCAGTGAGTCAGGAAGAGATCAGCCCCAGCATTTT
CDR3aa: CAISESGRDQPQHF

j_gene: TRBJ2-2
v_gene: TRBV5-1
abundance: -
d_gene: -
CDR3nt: TGCGCCAGCAGCTTGGTTAGGAACACCGGGGAGCTGTTTTTT
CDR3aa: CASSLVRNTGELFF

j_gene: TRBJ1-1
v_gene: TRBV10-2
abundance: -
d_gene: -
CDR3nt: TGCGCCAGCAGTGAAAACGGGTCTGAAGCTTTCTTT
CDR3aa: CASSENGSEAFF

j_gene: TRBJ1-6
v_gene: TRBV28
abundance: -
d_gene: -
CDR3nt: TGTGCCAGCAGGAAGAGGGGCGCCGAGGGGTCACCCCTCCACTTT
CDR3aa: CASRKRGAEGSPLHF

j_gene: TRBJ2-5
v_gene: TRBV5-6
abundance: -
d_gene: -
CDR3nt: TGTGCCAGCAGCAGGAGGGAGACCCAGTACTTC
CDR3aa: CASSRRETQYF

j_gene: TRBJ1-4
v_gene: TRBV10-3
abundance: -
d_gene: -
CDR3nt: TGTGCCATCAGTGACAACAATAATGAAAAACTGTTTTTT
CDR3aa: CAISDNNNEKLFF

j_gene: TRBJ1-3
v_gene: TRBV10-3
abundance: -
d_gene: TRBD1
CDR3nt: TGTGCCATCAGCTTAGGGGGACAGGGGGCGCCTAATGGAAACACCATATATTTT
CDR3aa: CAISLGGQGAPNGNTIYF

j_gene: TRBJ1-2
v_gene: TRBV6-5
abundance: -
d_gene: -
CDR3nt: TGTGCCAGCAGACTGGACAGTGTCTATGGCTACACCTTC
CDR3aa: CASRLDSVYGYTF

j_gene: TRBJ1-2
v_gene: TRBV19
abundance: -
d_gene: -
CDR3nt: TGTGCCAGTAGTATAGGGGGACGGACCTATGGCTACACCTTC
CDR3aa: CASSIGGRTYGYTF

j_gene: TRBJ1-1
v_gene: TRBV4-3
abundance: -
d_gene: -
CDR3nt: TGCGCCAGCAGCCAATTTCGGAGCAACACTGAAGCTTTCTTT
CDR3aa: CASSQFRSNTEAFF

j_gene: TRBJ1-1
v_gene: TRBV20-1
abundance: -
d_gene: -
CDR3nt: TGCAGTGCTAGTTATGGGACTAGGAACACTGAAGCTTTCTTT
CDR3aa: CSASYGTRNTEAFF

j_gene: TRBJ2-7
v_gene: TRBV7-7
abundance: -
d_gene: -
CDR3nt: TGTGCCAGCAGCAAGGACAGACCACGGGAGCAGTACTTC
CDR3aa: CASSKDRPREQYF

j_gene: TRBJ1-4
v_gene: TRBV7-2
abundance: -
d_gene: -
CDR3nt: TGTGCCAGCAGCTTAGACCCAGCAACTAATGAAAAACTGTTTTTT
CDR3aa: CASSLDPATNEKLFF

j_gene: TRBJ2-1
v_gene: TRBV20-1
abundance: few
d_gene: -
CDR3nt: TGCAGTGCTACCTCCCGGGGGCAGTTCTTC
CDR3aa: CSATSRGQFF

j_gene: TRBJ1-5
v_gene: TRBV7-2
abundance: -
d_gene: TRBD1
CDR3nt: TGTGCCAGCAGCTTCCGCAGGGGGGAGGGGCAGCCCCAGCATTTT
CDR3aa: CASSFRRGEGQPQHF

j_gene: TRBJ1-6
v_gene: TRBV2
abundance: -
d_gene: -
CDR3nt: TGTGCCAGCTTGCGGGGGGTGTCCTATAATTCACCCCTCCACTTT
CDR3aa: CASLRGVSYNSPLHF

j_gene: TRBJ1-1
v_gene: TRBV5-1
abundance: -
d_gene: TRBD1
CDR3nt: TGCGCCAGCACCCGGGACAGGGCTAGGAGCACTGAAGCTTTCTTT
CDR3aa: CASTRDRARSTEAFF

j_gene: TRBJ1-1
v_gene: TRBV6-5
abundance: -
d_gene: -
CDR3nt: TGTGCCAGCAGTTACTCGAGAGCCTCAGGTGACGAAGCTTTCTTT
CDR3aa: CASSYSRASGDEAFF

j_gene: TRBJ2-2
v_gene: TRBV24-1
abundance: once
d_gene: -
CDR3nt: TGTGCCACCAGTGATAGGGTGACCGGGGAGCTGTTTTTT
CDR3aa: CATSDRVTGELFF

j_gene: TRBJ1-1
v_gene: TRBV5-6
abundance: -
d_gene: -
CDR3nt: TGTGCCAGCAGCTTGAGGGGACCCGCCAGTGAAGCTTTCTTT
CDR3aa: CASSLRGPASEAFF

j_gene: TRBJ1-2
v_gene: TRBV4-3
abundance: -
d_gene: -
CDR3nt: TGCGCCAGCAGCCAAGATCCGGCGGGAAACAGGGACTATGGCTACACCTTC
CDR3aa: CASSQDPAGNRDYGYTF

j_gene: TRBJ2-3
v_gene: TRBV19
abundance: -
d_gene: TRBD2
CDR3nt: TGTGCCAGTAGTACCTTTAGCGGGGGCCGCACAGATACGCAGTATTTT
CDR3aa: CASSTFSGGRTDTQYF

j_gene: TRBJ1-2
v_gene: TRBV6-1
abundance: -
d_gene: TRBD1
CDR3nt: TGTGCCAGCAGTGGCCGAACCTCAGGGGGCGCAACTGGCTACACCTTC
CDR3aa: CASSGRTSGGATGYTF

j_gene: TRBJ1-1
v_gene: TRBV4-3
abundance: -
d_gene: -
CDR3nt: TGCGCCAGCAGCCAAGATCCAGGGCCCACTGAAGCTTTCTTT
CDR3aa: CASSQDPGPTEAFF

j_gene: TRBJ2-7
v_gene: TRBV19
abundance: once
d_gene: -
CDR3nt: TGTGCCAGTAGTTTGGGACCAAGCTCCTACGAGCAGTACTTC
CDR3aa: CASSLGPSSYEQYF

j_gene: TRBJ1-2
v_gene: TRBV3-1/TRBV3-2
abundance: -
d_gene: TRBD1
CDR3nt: TGTGCCAGCAGCCACCTTGGTGGCGGGACAGGGACTTTCTATGGCTACACCTTC
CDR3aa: CASSHLGGGTGTFYGYTF

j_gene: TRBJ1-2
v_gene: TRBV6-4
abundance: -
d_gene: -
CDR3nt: TGTGCCAGCAGTGACTCGAGTGCAGGCTCCTATGGCTACACCTTC
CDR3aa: CASSDSSAGSYGYTF

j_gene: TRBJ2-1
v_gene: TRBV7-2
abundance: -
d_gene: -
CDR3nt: TGTGCCAGCAGCTTCGACAGTTACTACAATGAGCAGTTCTTC
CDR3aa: CASSFDSYYNEQFF

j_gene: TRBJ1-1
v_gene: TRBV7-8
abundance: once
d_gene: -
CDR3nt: TGTGCCAGCACGCCCCTCCGTGGGGTCGGCTCTGAAGCTTTCTTT
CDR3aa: CASTPLRGVGSEAFF

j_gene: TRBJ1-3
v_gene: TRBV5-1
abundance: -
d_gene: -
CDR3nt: TGCGCCAGCAGCTTGGAAGGGGGTTCTGGAAACACCATATATTTT
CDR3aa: CASSLEGGSGNTIYF

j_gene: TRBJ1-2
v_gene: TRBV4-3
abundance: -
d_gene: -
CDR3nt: TGCGCCAGCAGCCAAGATTCGTCGGCAATCTATGGCTACACCTTC
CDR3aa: CASSQDSSAIYGYTF

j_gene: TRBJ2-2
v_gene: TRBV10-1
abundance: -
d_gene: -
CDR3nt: TGCGCCAGCAAGGAAAGTGCCACCGGGGAGCTGTTTTTT
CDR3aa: CASKESATGELFF

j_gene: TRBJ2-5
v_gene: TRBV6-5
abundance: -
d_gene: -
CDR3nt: TGTGCCAGCAGTCCCCGAGGGGGGCCGGGGGAGACCCAGTACTTC
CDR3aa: CASSPRGGPGETQYF